Listed below are T cell receptor beta chains from one sample, sequenced in a study of blood T cell repertoires in COVID-19. TCRdb's copy holds only in-frame clones and misses some; the assay was immunoSEQ multiplex PCR. The table lists some 390,000 clones, over 85% of them singletons. The sequenced sample was PBMCs or T cells enriched from blood (not recorded which). Receptor source: a woman aged 25 to 45 who had recovered from COVID-19. CDR3s include the opening cysteine and the closing phenylalanine or tryptophan. The order of the fields is V gene, D gene, J gene, CDR3 protein, CDR3 DNA. A D gene is named only where the DNA matches it firmly.

>TRBV13|NA|TRBJ1-1
CASSPGTEAFF
TGTGCCAGCAGCCCCGGCACTGAAGCTTTCTTT
>TRBV4-3|NA|TRBJ1-1
CASSQVTSTEAFF
TGCGCCAGCAGCCAAGTAACTTCTACTGAAGCTTTCTTT
>TRBV3-1/TRBV3-2|NA|TRBJ2-7
CASTSGPGPYEQYF
TGTGCCAGCACCAGCGGGCCGGGACCCTACGAGCAGTACTTC
>TRBV5-4|NA|TRBJ2-7
CASSLASSYEQYF
TGTGCCAGCAGCTTGGCTAGCTCCTACGAGCAGTACTTC
>TRBV6-5|TRBD1|TRBJ2-7
CASSKPGQGSYEQYF
TGTGCCAGCAGTAAACCGGGACAGGGGTCCTACGAGCAGTACTTC
>TRBV12-5|NA|TRBJ2-6
CASGLTLGRVSGANVLTF
TGTGCTAGTGGTTTGACGTTGGGCAGGGTATCTGGGGCCAACGTCCTGACTTTC
>TRBV6-4|TRBD1|TRBJ2-2
CASSRSGTGSNTGELFF
TGTGCCAGCAGCCGCTCCGGGACAGGCTCGAACACCGGGGAGCTGTTTTTT
>TRBV5-6|NA|TRBJ1-1
CASSLKQGGWVNTEAFF
TGTGCCAGCAGCCTAAAACAAGGAGGGTGGGTGAACACTGAAGCTTTCTTT
>TRBV6-6|NA|TRBJ2-1
CASSYSFGSNEQFF
TGTGCCAGCAGTTACTCGTTCGGGAGTAATGAGCAGTTCTTC
>TRBV28|TRBD2|TRBJ2-5
CASSYSGRAPETQYF
TGTGCCAGCAGTTATAGCGGGAGGGCCCCAGAGACCCAGTACTTC
>TRBV4-1|NA|TRBJ2-5
CASSQWEASQETQYF
TGCGCCAGCAGCCAATGGGAGGCTTCGCAAGAGACCCAGTACTTC
>TRBV5-4|TRBD2|TRBJ2-7
CASSPTAGLANYEQYF
TGTGCCAGCAGCCCTACCGCCGGACTAGCTAACTACGAGCAGTACTTC
>TRBV12-3/TRBV12-4|NA|TRBJ1-6
CASSQPLHF
TGTGCCAGCAGTCAACCCCTCCACTTT
>TRBV7-9|TRBD2|TRBJ2-2
CASSSHPLAGVTGELFF
TGTGCCAGCAGCTCGCACCCCCTAGCGGGGGTCACCGGGGAGCTGTTTTTT
>TRBV28|NA|TRBJ1-1
CASCRVVVTEAFF
TGTGCCAGCTGCAGGGTAGTTGTTACTGAAGCTTTCTTT
>TRBV15|NA|TRBJ1-5
CATSRDPGGGQPQHF
TGTGCCACCAGCAGAGATCCCGGGGGAGGTCAGCCCCAGCATTTT
>TRBV24-1|TRBD1|TRBJ2-2
CATSPQGAGELFF
TGTGCCACCAGTCCACAGGGGGCCGGGGAGCTGTTTTTT
>TRBV6-5|TRBD1|TRBJ1-6
CATGTDINSPLHF
TGCGCGACCGGGACAGATATTAATTCACCCCTCCACTTT
>TRBV2|NA|TRBJ1-6
CASSAEEGNSPLHF
TGTGCCAGCAGTGCTGAGGAGGGTAATTCACCCCTCCACTTT